This T cell receptor (beta chain) originates from a study of T cell responses to AZD1222 COVID-19 vaccine. At the level of the study: Second-dose intervals near 4 or 12 weeks were combined. Study findings and constraints: Baseline testing showed seropositivity in only five or six AZD1222 recipients. Close to half of all spike-specific TCRs reportedly target regions of the variants that are unmutated. The donor group comprised mostly white British people and more females; the analysis possibly underestimated clonal diversity.

In regard to this clone: Its antigen is not known.

Profiling relied on immunoSEQ multiplex PCR, and the TCRdb table lists in-frame clones only, not all of them. The sample has 160,000 or so clones; around 90% are singletons. Germline loops: CDR1 SGHVS, CDR2 FQNEAQ. V was cut by 5 bases and J by 14 bases, with 20 bases left in between. The CDR3 runs 13 residues. The rearrangement uses TRBV7-8 and TRBJ2-3; possible D gene TRBD1, 5 bases. This sequence was found in an adult in good health. The specimen comprised peripheral blood, sampled on day 0 of AZD1222 vaccination. The CDR3: CASSPAIGANGYF. The CDR3 region has the DNA TGTGCCAGCAGCCCGGCCATAGGGGCTAATGGGTATTTT.